This T cell receptor beta chain was retrieved from a study of breast tumors, draining lymph nodes, adjacent tissues. The lymph nodes were axillary draining lymph nodes from breast cancer patients. The CDR3 covers 15 residues. CDR1 and CDR2 (germline): SGDLS, YYNGEE. The V and J ends lost 3 bases and 0 bases respectively, with 13 bases between them. The sample holds many counts of this clonotype. One entry per CDR3 protein results from TCRdb running MiXCR on the multiplex PCR reads. Here the sample spans around 130,000 distinct CDR3 sequences, about 20% being singletons. The rearrangement uses TRBV9 and TRBJ2-7; tentatively, D is TRBD1 or TRBD2 (5 bases each). This clonotype originated in a female donor with breast cancer. Some clones in this sample may be carry-over from other donors' samples. The specimen sequenced was axillary lymph node tissue. The CDR3 DNA reads TGTGCCAGCAGCGAGGGACCGAGGAGCTCCTACGAGCAGTACTTC. This translates into CASSEGPRSSYEQYF. Together with reference TRBV9 and TRBJ2-7, the CDR3 gives the full variable domain: DSGVTQTPKHLITATGQRVTLRCSPRSGDLSVYWYQQSLDQGLQFLIQYYNGEERAKGNILERFSAQQFPDLHSELNLSSLELGDSALYFCASSEGPRSSYEQYFGPGTRLTVT.